This T cell receptor (beta chain) comes out of a study of early T cells in non-severe SARS-CoV-2 infection. Study-level information: Sequencing was performed on bulk RNA from unsorted whole blood, leaving chains unpaired. General study results and limits: Clonotype matching in VDJdb favored anti-spike CD8 responses and did not capture private and CD4 specificities.

Tagging with unique molecular identifiers was applied to individual cDNA molecules. TCRdb re-called the 5' RACE reads with MiXCR, one entry per CDR3 protein. The sample includes about 22,000 distinct CDR3 sequences, under 5.5% of them seen just once. Only a few counts were recorded for this clonotype. Its antigen is not identified. The CDR3 spans 11 residues. Germline CDR1 and CDR2: SGHTA and FQGNSA. Between the trimmed V and J ends, which lost 5 bases and 7 bases, there was a span of 6 bases. The J gene is TRBJ2-4, the V gene TRBV7-2; D remains unclear. Sequencing was done on a sample of whole blood. The TCR comes from an adult who was a healthcare worker with PCR-confirmed SARS-CoV-2 infection or an uninfected control (not recorded which). The CDR3 nucleotides are TGTGCCAGCAGCCCTGGGAACATTCAGTACTTC. This translates into CASSPGNIQYF.